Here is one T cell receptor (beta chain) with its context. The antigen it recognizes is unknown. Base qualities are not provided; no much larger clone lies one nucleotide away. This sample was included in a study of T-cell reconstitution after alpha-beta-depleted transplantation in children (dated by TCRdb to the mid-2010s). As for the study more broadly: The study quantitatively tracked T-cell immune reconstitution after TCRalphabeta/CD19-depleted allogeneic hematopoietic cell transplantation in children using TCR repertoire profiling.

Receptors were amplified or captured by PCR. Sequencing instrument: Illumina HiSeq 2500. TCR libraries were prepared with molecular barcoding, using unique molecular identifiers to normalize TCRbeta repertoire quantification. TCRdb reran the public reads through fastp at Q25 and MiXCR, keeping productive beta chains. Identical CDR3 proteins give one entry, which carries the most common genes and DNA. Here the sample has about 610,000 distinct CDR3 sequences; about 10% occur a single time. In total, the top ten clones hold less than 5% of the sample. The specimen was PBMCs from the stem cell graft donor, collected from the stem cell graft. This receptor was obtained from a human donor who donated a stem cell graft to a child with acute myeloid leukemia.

The sequenced DNA is TGTGCCTGGAGTGCCCAAGCGGGAGGGTTCTTC. Translated, this is CAWSAQAGGFF. Recombination connected TRBV30 to TRBJ2-1, with 9 middle bases fitting TRBD2. Via the germline V gene (reference sequence), CDR1 is GTSNPN and CDR2 SVGIG. Here V drops 1 base and J drops 15 bases, and the junction holds 4 bases not matched to any gene. The CDR3 holds 11 amino acids from the cysteine to the phenylalanine. Only CDR3 DNA remains: 33 bases, in frame from the first base.